The 19 T cell receptor beta chains listed next were all sequenced from one sample in a study of lymphopenia after photon versus proton radiotherapy. Data came from immunoSEQ multiplex PCR; TCRdb stores just in-frame clones and leaves some out. The sample shows approximately 150,000 clones, around 85% of them seen only once. The sample was peripheral blood, taken from a patient treated with photon-based radiotherapy. The receptors shown here come from a man between 45 and 60 years old with gastric cancer.

Note on this clone: The sample contains more than one DNA sequence encoding this CDR3. This chain links TRBV5-1 with TRBJ2-7, with 9 bases that match TRBD1. The CDR3 has 14 residues. The germline V gene encodes CDR1 SGHRS and CDR2 YFSETQ. Losses at the gene ends were 4 bases for V and 3 bases for J; bases not matched to a gene: 5. The chain's CDR3 is CASSTGQGGYEQYF. Written as DNA, the CDR3 is TGCGCCAGCAGCACGGGACAGGGCGGCTACGAGCAGTACTTC.

This clone was picked up one time. The chain has TRBV5-1 and TRBJ2-7; 9 positions match TRBD2. The germline V gene has CDR1 SGHRS and CDR2 YFSETQ. The J segment lost 2 bases and the V segment lost 0 bases, leaving 3 bases of the junction unmatched. CDR3 length: 15 residues. CDR3: CASSLEVAGAYEQYF. The CDR3 DNA reads TGCGCCAGCAGCTTGGAAGTAGCGGGGGCCTACGAGCAGTACTTC.

The chain couples TRBV12-2 to TRBJ2-3; the table's D call, TRBD1, was not checked against the DNA. TRBV12-2 is assigned pseudogene status. The CDR3 has 17 amino acids. As DNA, the CDR3 is TGTGCAAGTCGCTTAGGGGACAGGACCCACAATAGGGATACGCAGTATTTT. The encoded protein is CASRLGDRTHNRDTQYF.

The CDR3 region has the DNA TGTGCCAGCAGCCCCTGGACAGGGGGAAATCAGCCCCAGCATTTT. Protein product: CASSPWTGGNQPQHF. The rearrangement joins TRBV7-8 to TRBJ1-5, with 10 nucleotides matching TRBD1. The CDR3 extends over 15 amino acids. Unmatched junction bases numbered 5, after V lost 5 bases and J lost 4 bases. Germline CDR1 and CDR2: SGHVS and FQNEAQ.

The chain uses TRBV2 and TRBJ1-5, with D uncertain. CDR3 length equals 15 residues. V lost 6 bases, J lost 1 base, and 13 bases lay in between. CDR1 is SNHLY, CDR2 FYNNEI, per germline. The CDR3 sequence is CASSDAGRSNQPQHF. In DNA form, the CDR3 reads TGTGCCAGCAGCGACGCCGGCAGGAGCAATCAGCCCCAGCATTTT.

The rearrangement links TRBV27 to TRBJ2-2, with 10 bases fitting TRBD1. The V gene end was trimmed by 4 bases and the J gene end by 7 bases; junction bases not matched to a gene: 9. The V gene's germline CDR1 is MNHEY and CDR2 SMNVEV (reference sequence). CDR3 length: 16 residues. The CDR3 here is CASSSGTGVFGGELFF. CDR3 sequence (DNA): TGTGCCAGCAGTTCCGGGACAGGGGTCTTCGGCGGGGAGCTGTTTTTT.

The rearrangement links TRBV9 to TRBJ1-4, with D perhaps TRBD1 (5 bases). Trimming removed 4 bases at V and 3 bases at J, with 13 bases between. The germline V gene encodes CDR1 SGDLS and CDR2 YYNGEE. The CDR3 totals 15 residues. The CDR3 nucleotides are TGTGCCAGCAGCAACAGCTTAGGGGCTAATGAAAAACTGTTTTTT. Protein product: CASSNSLGANEKLFF.

The chain joins TRBV15 to TRBJ2-7, with 7 bases identical to TRBD2. CDR3 length: 15 amino acids. The V gene's germline CDR1 is LNHNV and CDR2 YYDKDF (reference sequence). With V trimmed by 0 bases and J by 3 bases, 5 bases remained unmatched. CDR3 coding DNA: TGTGCCACCAGCAGAGAAAGCGGGACTTTCTACGAGCAGTACTTC. Its protein product is CATSRESGTFYEQYF.

V is TRBV19 and J is TRBJ2-6; possibly TRBD2 for D (6 bases). Germline V lookup: CDR1 LNHDA, CDR2 SQIVND (reference sequence). V lost 4 bases to trimming and J lost 0 bases, with 13 bases between them. This CDR3 is 17 amino acids long. The CDR3 DNA follows: TGTGCCAGTAGTAAATTCGGCGGGGACTCTGGGGCCAACGTCCTGACTTTC. It encodes CASSKFGGDSGANVLTF.

This clone was seen a few times. The V call is TRBV6-5, the J call TRBJ1-2, with TRBD1 identical over 11 bases. The germline CDR1 and CDR2 sequences are MNHEY and SVGAGI. This CDR3 is 14 amino acids long. The V gene end was trimmed by 6 bases and the J gene end by 5 bases; junction bases not matched to a gene: 5. The DNA for the CDR3 is TGTGCCAGCAGACCGGGACAGGGGGGGTATGGCTACACCTTC. Its translation: CASRPGQGGYGYTF.

The V gene is TRBV5-1, the J gene TRBJ2-6; possible D gene TRBD1, 6 bases. This CDR3 contains 19 residues. Germline V gene data show CDR1 as SGHRS and CDR2 as YFSETQ. The V end was cut by 3 bases, the J end by 2 bases, with 21 bases between. The CDR3 loop is CASSSEYGQGYTGANVLTF. DNA for the CDR3: TGCGCCAGCAGCTCCGAATACGGGCAGGGGTATACTGGGGCCAACGTCCTGACTTTC.

This rearrangement joins TRBV29-1 to TRBJ2-3, with a possible D match to TRBD1 (5 bases). Germline CDR1 reads SQVTM; CDR2 reads ANQGSEA. The ends were cut back, 1 base at V and 6 bases at J, with 11 bases in the middle. The CDR3 is 13 amino acids. CDR3 sequence (DNA): TGCAGCGTTGAAGCGGGCCCAGGGGATACGCAGTATTTT. Protein sequence: CSVEAGPGDTQYF.

The gene calls are TRBV9 and TRBJ2-2, with D unresolved. The CDR3 totals 12 residues. Trimming removed 0 bases at V and 5 bases at J, with 2 bases between. Per the germline V gene, CDR1 is SGDLS and CDR2 is YYNGEE. CDR3 residues: CASSVGTGELFF. The CDR3 bases are TGTGCCAGCAGCGTAGGTACCGGGGAGCTGTTTTTT.

This clone was detected a few times. The chain joins TRBV7-3 to TRBJ2-2; 11 bases map to TRBD2. The trim removed 5 bases at V and 4 bases at J, leaving 6 bases unmatched. CDR3 length equals 16 residues. Germline-derived CDR1 and CDR2 are SGHTA and FQGTGA. The CDR3 DNA reads TGTGCCAGCAGCGTAGCGGGAGGGCCCATCACCGGGGAGCTGTTTTTT. This codes for CASSVAGGPITGELFF.

This clone was observed once. Written as DNA, the CDR3 is TGTGCCAGCAGCTTAGTGATCAGGGCTGGCGGGGAGCTGTTTTTT. Residues: CASSLVIRAGGELFF. The chain employs TRBV11-2 and TRBJ2-2, with D perhaps TRBD1 (5 bases). The V end was cut by 1 base, the J end by 7 bases, with 13 bases between. The germline V gene encodes CDR1 SGHAT and CDR2 FQNNGV. This CDR3 has 15 amino acids.

The chain carries TRBV19 and TRBJ1-1, with D unresolved. This CDR3 is 13 amino acids long. Trimming pared 2 bases from V and 0 bases from J, leaving 4 bases between. The germline CDR1 and CDR2 sequences are LNHDA and SQIVND (reference sequence). The CDR3 reads CASSILMNTEAFF. The CDR3 DNA sequence: TGTGCCAGTAGTATACTGATGAACACTGAAGCTTTCTTT.

The chain employs TRBV4-2 and TRBJ2-7; D unresolved. The CDR3 is 16 amino acids. Deletions cut 1 base from V and 2 bases from J, with 15 bases between. Germline assignment: CDR1 LGHNA and CDR2 YNFKEQ. The CDR3 here is CASSQAQSQVAYEQYF. The CDR3 region has the DNA TGTGCCAGCAGCCAAGCGCAATCACAAGTAGCCTACGAGCAGTACTTC.

The chain recombines TRBV7-6 with TRBJ1-1; D is uncertain. V was pared by 1 base and J by 1 base, with 4 bases between. This CDR3 contains 13 residues. Germline V gene data show CDR1 as SGHVS and CDR2 as FNYEAQ. This chain's CDR3 is CASSLEGNTEAFF. In DNA form, the CDR3 reads TGTGCCAGCAGCTTAGAGGGGAACACTGAAGCTTTCTTT. The entire variable domain, with the rest obtained from reference TRBV7-6 and TRBJ1-1, is as follows: GAGVSQSPRYKVTKRGQDVALRCDPISGHVSLYWYRQALGQGPEFLTYFNYEAQQDKSGLPNDRFSAERPEGSISTLTIQRTEQRDSAMYRCASSLEGNTEAFFGQGTRLTVV.

V is TRBV27 and J is TRBJ1-1; D gene ambiguous. Per the germline V gene, CDR1 is MNHEY and CDR2 is SMNVEV (reference sequence). Trimming removed 3 bases from V and 1 base from J, with 9 bases in between. CDR3 length: 14 amino acids. CDR3 nucleotide sequence: TGTGCCAGCAGTTTCCGGACTGCGAACACTGAAGCTTTCTTT. This gives the protein CASSFRTANTEAFF.